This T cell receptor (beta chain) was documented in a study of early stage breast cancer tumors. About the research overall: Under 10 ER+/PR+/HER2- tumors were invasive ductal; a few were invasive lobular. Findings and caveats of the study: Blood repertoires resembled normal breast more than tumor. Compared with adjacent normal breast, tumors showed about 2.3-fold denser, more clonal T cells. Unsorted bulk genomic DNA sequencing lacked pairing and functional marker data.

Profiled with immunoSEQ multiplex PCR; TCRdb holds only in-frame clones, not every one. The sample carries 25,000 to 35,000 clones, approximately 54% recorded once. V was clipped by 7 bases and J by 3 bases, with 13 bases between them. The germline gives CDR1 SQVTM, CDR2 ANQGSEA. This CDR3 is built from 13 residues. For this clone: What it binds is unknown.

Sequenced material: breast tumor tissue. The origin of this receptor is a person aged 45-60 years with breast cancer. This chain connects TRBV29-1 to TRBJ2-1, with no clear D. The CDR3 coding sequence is TGCAGCGCTGGGCCCCGACTCTACAATGAGCAGTTCTTC. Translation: CSAGPRLYNEQFF.